This T cell receptor beta chain was identified during a study of somatic mutations in cytotoxic T cells in rheumatoid arthritis. The wider study: Sorting by flow gave nearly 100% purity for some V beta antibody-stained T-cell populations, including V beta1+ cells sequenced for TCRB. Study-wide points: The study found that the largest CD8+ clone exceeded 20% of CD8+ cells in about an eighth of the roughly 60 patients.

As concerns this clone: What it binds is unknown.

TCRdb keeps only in-frame clones here, not all; method: immunoSEQ multiplex PCR. Among more than 25,000 clones listed, approximately 73% were seen once. V lost 6 bases and J lost 6, with 15 bases in between. From germline, CDR1 is MNHNS and CDR2 SASEGT. The CDR3 totals 14 residues. The sample consisted of CD8+ T cells sorted from blood. This TCR was recovered from a young woman in good health. The chain links TRBV6-1 to TRBJ2-1, with D perhaps given as TRBD1 or TRBD2 (7 bases each). The CDR3 reads CASRGEGASNEQFF. The CDR3 DNA reads as TGTGCCAGCAGGGGGGAGGGGGCCTCCAATGAGCAGTTCTTC.